These T cell receptor beta chains were read from a single sample in a study of T cell repertoires in cytomegalovirus infection. Each CDR3 protein is one row after TCRdb ran MiXCR on the reads. The data hold fewer than 250,000 distinct CDR3 sequences, with roughly 22% observed a single time. The sample consisted of CD8+ T cells from PBMCs. These receptors were obtained from a human donor in good health (CMV status not recorded). Some clones in this sample may be carry-over from other donors' samples. Both conserved end residues are part of each CDR3. The D gene is left open where the match is weak. Size is stated for part of the rows, as once, few or many counts, or as a class when the clone is expanded.

>TRBV2|TRBJ2-2|-|-
TGTGCCAGCAGGGTCGGGCCTCTCACCGGGGAGCTGTTTTTT
CASRVGPLTGELFF
>TRBV6-5|TRBJ1-1|many|-
TGTGCCAGCAGTTACTCGAGCGGGACCACTGAAGCTTTCTTT
CASSYSSGTTEAFF
>TRBV27|TRBJ2-1|-|TRBD2
TGTGCCAGCAGTCCGCAGGCTTCGGGGGGGCAGTTCTTC
CASSPQASGGQFF
>TRBV28|TRBJ1-1|few|TRBD1
TGTGCCAGCAGTCAGGGGGCTGTATACACTGAAGCTTTCTTT
CASSQGAVYTEAFF
>TRBV7-6|TRBJ2-7|few|-
TGTGCCAGCAGCCATGAGCGGCTTCTCTACGAGCAGTACTTC
CASSHERLLYEQYF
>TRBV27|TRBJ2-3|few|-
TGTGCCAGCAGTCCCGTGCGGGGCGGACGAGGAGATACGCAGTATTTT
CASSPVRGGRGDTQYF
>TRBV7-6|TRBJ1-2|-|-
TGTGCCAGCAGCTTAGATGAAGACTATGGCTACACCTTC
CASSLDEDYGYTF
>TRBV7-8|TRBJ2-5|-|-
TGTGCCAGCAGCTTAGGGGTGGGGGTGGAGACCCAGTACTTC
CASSLGVGVETQYF
>TRBV20-1|TRBJ2-2|-|-
TGCAGTGCTAGAGCCCCCCTAGGGAAAAGCACCGGGGAGCTGTTTTTT
CSARAPLGKSTGELFF
>TRBV7-3|TRBJ2-5|many|TRBD2
TGTGCCAGCAGCTTAACGTCCGGGACTAGTCAAGAGACCCAGTACTTC
CASSLTSGTSQETQYF
>TRBV19|TRBJ2-2|once|-
TGTGCCAGTAGTATAATTGGGTCAGGGGAGCTGTTTTTT
CASSIIGSGELFF
>TRBV2|TRBJ2-7|few|TRBD1
TGTGCCAGGTCCCGGACAGGGGGCGACGAGCAGTACTTC
CARSRTGGDEQYF
>TRBV12-3/TRBV12-4|TRBJ1-2|many|-
TGTGCCAGCAGCCTATCCGCGTCACCCCGGGACCGGGACTATGGCTACACCTTC
CASSLSASPRDRDYGYTF
>TRBV18|TRBJ2-1|-|-
TGTGCCAGCTCTTTCGGTGTTAGCTCCTACAATGAGCAGTTCTTC
CASSFGVSSYNEQFF
>TRBV7-8|TRBJ1-1|many|-
TGTGCCAGCAGCTTCCCACAGGGCTTGAACACTGAAGCTTTCTTT
CASSFPQGLNTEAFF
>TRBV2|TRBJ1-5|-|TRBD1
TGTGCCAGCAGTGAACCGGGACAGGGGGCTTTTCAGCCCCAGCATTTT
CASSEPGQGAFQPQHF
>TRBV28|TRBJ2-2|few|-
TGTGCCAGCAGTTTCGGCGGGTTCAACACCGGGGAGCTGTTTTTT
CASSFGGFNTGELFF
>TRBV2|TRBJ2-1|-|TRBD1
TGTGCCAGCAGTGGACAGGGGGCCTCCTACAATGAGCAGTTCTTC
CASSGQGASYNEQFF
>TRBV11-1|TRBJ1-1|many|-
TGTGCCAGCCAAGGACAGAAAGCTTTCTTT
CASQGQKAFF
>TRBV4-1|TRBJ2-3|many|TRBD2
TGCGCCAGCAGCCAAGAGACTAGCGGAAGCACAGATACGCAGTATTTT
CASSQETSGSTDTQYF
>TRBV7-6|TRBJ2-5|few|TRBD1
TGTGCCAGCAGCTTCTCCCCCGGGACAGGGGAGACCCAGTACTTC
CASSFSPGTGETQYF
>TRBV20-1|TRBJ2-7|-|TRBD2
TGCAGTGCTAGACGGGGGGGCTTCTACGAGCAGTACTTC
CSARRGGFYEQYF
>TRBV28|TRBJ1-6|many|TRBD1
TGTGCCAGCAGTTTATTCGTGACAGGGGACTTAGGTTCACCCCTCCACTTT
CASSLFVTGDLGSPLHF
>TRBV29-1|TRBJ1-2|-|TRBD1
TGCAGCGTTGAGGCCAGGGGGAACTATGGCTACACCTTC
CSVEARGNYGYTF
>TRBV27|TRBJ1-5|few|TRBD1
TGTGCCAGCAGTTCCTCTGGACAGGGGGCTATTTGGTCTATACAGCCCCAGCATTTT
CASSSSGQGAIWSIQPQHF
>TRBV12-5|TRBJ2-7|once|TRBD1
TGTGCTAGTGGTTTGGCGAGACAGGGGGACGAGCAGTACTTC
CASGLARQGDEQYF
>TRBV27|TRBJ1-2|-|-
TGTGCCAGCAGCCCAAGGGGGACTCAGTTATATGGCTACACCTTC
CASSPRGTQLYGYTF
>TRBV28|TRBJ2-1|-|-
TGTGCCAGCAACGTGCTCGGGGAGGATGAGCAGTTCTTC
CASNVLGEDEQFF
>TRBV5-4|TRBJ2-1|-|-
TGTGCCAGCAGCTTGTTTGGGGGGCTCTCCTACAATGAGCAGTTCTTC
CASSLFGGLSYNEQFF
>TRBV20-1|TRBJ2-7|few|TRBD1
TGCAGTGCTAGGGGACAGGGACCCCTCGAGCAGTACTTC
CSARGQGPLEQYF
>TRBV6-1|TRBJ1-5|-|-
TGTGCCAGCAGCCCCGATGGGGGACTCCAGCCCCAGCATTTT
CASSPDGGLQPQHF
>TRBV12-3/TRBV12-4|TRBJ2-7|few|-
TGTGCCAGCAGTTCGGGTGTCGGCTACGAGCAGTACTTC
CASSSGVGYEQYF
>TRBV4-1|TRBJ2-5|once|TRBD2
TGCGCCAGCAGCCAAGGACACGGGACTAGCGGGGGCCTAGAGACCCAGTACTTC
CASSQGHGTSGGLETQYF
>TRBV29-1|TRBJ2-7|-|-
TGCAGCGTTGGGGAGGGGGTAGCCGAGCAGTACTTC
CSVGEGVAEQYF
>TRBV12-3/TRBV12-4|TRBJ1-1|few|TRBD1
TGTGCCAGCAGCCTCGGGACAGGGGGCTCGAACACTGAAGCTTTCTTT
CASSLGTGGSNTEAFF
>TRBV28|TRBJ2-5|-|-
TGTGCCAGCAGTTTATACGGGGGCGGGCAAGAGACCCAGTACTTC
CASSLYGGGQETQYF
>TRBV9|TRBJ2-1|few|TRBD2
TGTGCCAGCAGCATCGGGGGGGCTCCCTACAATGAGCAGTTCTTC
CASSIGGAPYNEQFF
>TRBV12-3/TRBV12-4|TRBJ1-5|-|-
TGTGCCAGCAGCCCAGGGATCAAACAGCCCCAGCATTTT
CASSPGIKQPQHF
>TRBV2|TRBJ1-5|few|TRBD1
TGTGCCAGCAGTAGACAGGGAAATCAGCCCCAGCATTTT
CASSRQGNQPQHF
>TRBV7-9|TRBJ2-5|-|-
TGTGCCAGCAGCCCCCCATGGGGGCGGGAGACCCAGTACTTC
CASSPPWGRETQYF
>TRBV5-4|TRBJ2-1|few|TRBD2
TGTGCCAGCAGCTTCATCACTAGCGCTCACAATGAGCAGTTCTTC
CASSFITSAHNEQFF
>TRBV9|TRBJ2-1|-|-
TGTGCCAGCAGCCCCCGTTCCCGCGTTGAGCAGTTCTTC
CASSPRSRVEQFF
>TRBV20-1|TRBJ1-2|few|-
TGCAGTGCTAGCTCGAAGGACACCAACTATGGCTACACCTTC
CSASSKDTNYGYTF
>TRBV28|TRBJ2-3|many|TRBD1
TGTGCCAGCAGTTTGCGACAGGGTTTGGCAGATACGCAGTATTTT
CASSLRQGLADTQYF
>TRBV7-2|TRBJ2-1|few|-
TGTGCCAGCACCGAAACGGACAGTTTCGGTGAGCAGTTCTTC
CASTETDSFGEQFF
>TRBV7-6|TRBJ2-2|many|-
TGTGCCAGCAGCCCCCGGACAGGGAGGGCCGGGGAGCTGTTTTTT
CASSPRTGRAGELFF
>TRBV12-3/TRBV12-4|TRBJ2-1|-|-
TGTGCCAGCAGTTTTGAAGCCAATGAGCAGTTCTTC
CASSFEANEQFF
>TRBV27|TRBJ2-7|many|-
TGTGCCAGCAGTTTAATGGGGGTAGGCGAGCAGTACTTC
CASSLMGVGEQYF
>TRBV2|TRBJ2-1|few|-
TGTGCCAGCAGTGTTTGGGGGGTGGGTGAGCAGTTCTTC
CASSVWGVGEQFF
>TRBV20-1|TRBJ2-2|-|-
TGCAGTGCTAGAGACGGGCAAAACACCGGGGAGCTGTTTTTT
CSARDGQNTGELFF
>TRBV2|TRBJ2-7|many|-
TGTGCCAGCAGTCCAATTTACGGGACGGTCGCGGGCGAGCAGTACTTC
CASSPIYGTVAGEQYF
>TRBV28|TRBJ1-5|-|TRBD1
TGTGCCAGTAAAAACAGGGGAAGCAATCAGCCCCAGCATTTT
CASKNRGSNQPQHF
>TRBV5-4|TRBJ2-7|few|TRBD2
TGTGCCAGCAGCTTGGGCGAGACTAGCAGTTCGGTCTACGAGCAGTACTTC
CASSLGETSSSVYEQYF
>TRBV7-6|TRBJ2-7|few|-
TGTGCCAGCAGCTTAGGTTTTGAGGCAGGGCACTACGAGCAGTACTTC
CASSLGFEAGHYEQYF
>TRBV28|TRBJ2-7|many|TRBD1
TGTGCCAGCAGGCCGACAGGGCTCTCCTACGAGCAGTACTTC
CASRPTGLSYEQYF
>TRBV20-1|TRBJ2-5|-|-
TGCAGTGCTAGGTGGCTAGAGCAAGAGACCCAGTACTTC
CSARWLEQETQYF